The 18 T cell receptor beta chains below were found in one sample sequenced in a study of blood T cell repertoires in COVID-19. Clones were sequenced by immunoSEQ multiplex PCR, and TCRdb holds only the in-frame ones, with some missing. Found here are under 75,000 clones, 87% of them singletons; the top ten hold under 13%. Input material: peripheral blood. These receptors came from a woman aged 18 to 35 with acute or convalescent COVID-19.

The chain couples TRBV6-2 or TRBV6-3 to TRBJ1-5; 9 nucleotides line up with TRBD1. Germline assignment: CDR1 MNHEY and CDR2 SVGEGT. CDR3 length: 16 amino acids. V lost 5 bases, J lost 3 bases, and 8 bases stayed unmatched. The CDR3 loop reads CASSKEQGADNQPQHF. CDR3 DNA: TGTGCCAGCAGTAAAGAACAGGGGGCGGACAATCAGCCCCAGCATTTT.

The chain links TRBV27 to TRBJ2-2; TRBD2 agrees at 8 bases. CDR3 length: 14 residues. J was trimmed by 7 bases and V by 5 bases; bases with no gene match: 6. In germline, CDR1 is MNHEY, CDR2 SMNVEV (reference sequence). Here the CDR3 reads CASSNAGGGGELFF. CDR3 bases: TGTGCCAGCAGTAACGCCGGGGGGGGCGGGGAGCTGTTTTTT.

This chain uses TRBV14 with TRBJ2-1; D is possibly TRBD2 (5 bases). Germline V CDR1 and CDR2: SGHDN, FVKESK. V lost 4 bases to trimming and J lost 4 bases, with 8 bases between them. This CDR3 has 13 residues. Written as DNA, the CDR3 is TGTGCCAGCAGCCGGGAGATGTACAATGAGCAGTTCTTC. Protein: CASSREMYNEQFF.

V and J are TRBV20-1 and TRBJ2-2, with 7 bases that match TRBD2. The CDR3 runs 15 residues. The V segment lost 3 bases and the J segment 2 bases; nucleotides outside the gene matches: 6. Germline assignment: CDR1 DFQATT and CDR2 SNEGSKA (reference sequence). CDR3 sequence reads: CSASREGQNTGELFF. The CDR3, as DNA: TGCAGTGCTAGTAGGGAGGGCCAAAACACCGGGGAGCTGTTTTTT.

The genes are TRBV9 and TRBJ1-2; TRBD1 might be the D (6 bases). Germline V gene sequence: CDR1 SGDLS, CDR2 YYNGEE. The CDR3 extends over 17 amino acids. The V end lost 0 bases, the J end lost 2 bases, and 17 bases lay between the germline ends. CDR3 nucleotide sequence: TGTGCCAGCAGCGTAGGGGAGGGACACTACGGCAACTATGGCTACACCTTC. It codes for CASSVGEGHYGNYGYTF.

V usage is TRBV4-3 and J usage is TRBJ2-2; the match to TRBD1 covers 11 bases. The V and J ends lost 0 bases and 11 bases, in that order; junction bases with no gene match: 17. The CDR3 is 19 amino acids. Germline lookup yields CDR1 LGHNA and CDR2 YSLEER. The CDR3 DNA follows: TGCGCCAGCAGCCAAGATCGGGACAGGGGGGTTTTTAGGAACCCCGAGCTGTTTTTT. This translates into CASSQDRDRGVFRNPELFF.

The chain is built from TRBV13 and TRBJ2-7; TRBD2 matches 11 bases. CDR3 size: 15 residues. V was clipped by 2 bases and J by 7 bases; unmatched bases: 7. Looked up from germline, CDR1 is PRHDT and CDR2 is FYEKMQ (reference sequence). The CDR3 here is CASSLPLAGGREQYF. The CDR3 nucleotides read TGTGCCAGCAGCTTACCCTTAGCGGGGGGGCGTGAGCAGTACTTC.

This clone was seen only once. The chain employs TRBV28 and TRBJ2-1; D gene unclear. Germline V CDR1 and CDR2: MDHEN, SYDVKM. Trimming left V 1 base short and J 7 bases short, with 5 bases between. This CDR3 region has 12 residues. CDR3 DNA sequence: TGTGCCAGCAGTTTATACGGGAATGAGCAGTTCTTC. Its translation is CASSLYGNEQFF.

The rearrangement links TRBV27 to TRBJ1-2; TRBD1 matches at 9 bases. Trimming removed 4 bases from V and 6 bases from J; junction bases left unmatched: 12. Germline CDR1 is MNHEY and CDR2 is SMNVEV (reference sequence). CDR3 length: 16 amino acids. The CDR3 nucleotides are TGTGCCAGCAGTTCGACAGCCGGGACAGGGAAACATGGCTACACCTTC. Translating gives CASSSTAGTGKHGYTF.

This clone was counted a single time. The chain joins TRBV9 to TRBJ2-2; 10 bases match TRBD2. The trim removed 4 bases at V and 1 base at J, leaving 4 bases unmatched. CDR1 and CDR2 (germline): SGDLS, YYNGEE. The CDR3 runs to 16 residues. The CDR3 DNA reads TGTGCCAGCAGCCCCCGGACTAGCGGGAACACCGGGGAGCTGTTTTTT. Residues: CASSPRTSGNTGELFF.

This clone was seen a single time. The chain is built from TRBV18 and TRBJ1-4; 7 bases are a match to TRBD1. CDR3 length: 14 residues. Per the germline V gene, CDR1 is KGHSH and CDR2 is LQKENI. V was clipped by 3 bases and J by 4 bases; unmatched bases: 2. The CDR3 DNA reads as TGTGCCAGCTCACCGACAGGGTATAATGAAAAACTGTTTTTT. Translation gives CASSPTGYNEKLFF.

V and J are TRBV5-1 and TRBJ1-5, with D possibly TRBD1 on 6 matching bases. The CDR3 has 14 amino acids. Germline values: CDR1 SGHRS, CDR2 YFSETQ. Trimming stripped 0 bases from V and 2 bases from J, with 6 bases between. This chain's CDR3 is CASSLEGGNQPQHF. CDR3 coding DNA: TGCGCCAGCAGCTTGGAGGGGGGCAATCAGCCCCAGCATTTT. The full variable domain, with the rest looked up from reference TRBV5-1 and TRBJ1-5, is KAGVTQTPRYLIKTRGQQVTLSCSPISGHRSVSWYQQTPGQGLQFLFEYFSETQRNKGNFPGRFSGRQFSNSRSEMNVSTLELGDSALYLCASSLEGGNQPQHFGDGTRLSIL.

V is TRBV5-1 and J is TRBJ2-1, with a tentative D call TRBD1 (6 bases). Germline V gene lookup returns CDR1 SGHRS and CDR2 YFSETQ. Trimming took off 6 bases at V and 7 bases at J, with 20 bases between the two ends. The CDR3 consists of 15 residues. DNA for the CDR3: TGCGCCAGCAAACAGATAACAGGGACCCGGAATGAGCAGTTCTTC. Its translation: CASKQITGTRNEQFF.

This clone was detected a few times. The chain uses TRBV9 and TRBJ1-2; D unclear. The CDR3 extends over 16 amino acids. V lost 0 bases, J lost 2 bases, and 14 bases lay in between. The germline V gene encodes CDR1 SGDLS and CDR2 YYNGEE. CDR3 DNA sequence: TGTGCCAGCAGCGTAGGGGGAGGCAGAACCAACTATGGCTACACCTTC. This sequence encodes CASSVGGGRTNYGYTF.

V gene TRBV7-2 combines with J gene TRBJ1-1, with D uncertain. Per germline, CDR1 SGHTA and CDR2 FQGNSA. The CDR3 covers 14 residues. With 5 bases removed from V and 8 bases from J, the gap between germline ends came to 18 bases. CDR3 in DNA: TGTGCCAGCAGCCGTAGCGGGTTGGCAGACGAAGCTTTCTTT. Protein: CASSRSGLADEAFF.

This clone was detected only once. The chain links TRBV6-2 or TRBV6-3 to TRBJ2-5; D perhaps matches TRBD1 (6 bases). In germline, CDR1 is MNHEY, CDR2 SVGEGT. The CDR3 is 15 amino acids. The ends were cut back, 4 bases at V and 3 bases at J, with 15 bases in the middle. CDR3 in amino acids: CASSSTRTVEETQYF. The CDR3 DNA reads as TGTGCCAGCAGTTCCACAAGGACAGTAGAAGAGACCCAGTACTTC.

This clone appeared once. The genes are TRBV5-1 and TRBJ2-1; TRBD1 agrees at 8 bases. Losses at the gene ends were 0 bases for V and 2 bases for J; bases not matched to a gene: 1. The length of the CDR3 is 15 residues. Germline V gives CDR1 SGHRS, CDR2 YFSETQ. CDR3 region: CASSLGQGTYNEQFF. In DNA form, the CDR3 reads TGCGCCAGCAGCTTGGGACAGGGGACCTACAATGAGCAGTTCTTC.

The chain is built from TRBV12-3 or TRBV12-4 and TRBJ2-3, with D unclear. This CDR3 has 13 amino acids. Trimming took 4 bases from V and 0 from J, leaving 5 bases between them. CDR3 coding DNA: TGTGCCAGCAGTTACTGGAGCACAGATACGCAGTATTTT. As protein: CASSYWSTDTQYF.